This T cell receptor beta chain was captured by sequencing in a study of T cells in women clearing cervical HPV infection. General study results and limits: CIN3+ cases had significantly higher TCR richness than controls; evenness did not differ.

V was clipped by 6 bases and J by 2 bases, with 12 bases between them. This CDR3 is 14 amino acids long. The germline gives CDR1 SGHDN, CDR2 FVKESK. Measured with immunoSEQ multiplex PCR; TCRdb has only the in-frame clones, and not every one. The data include approximately 33,000 clones; the top ten clones carry around 8%. Notes on this clone: Its target is unknown. The sequenced fragment ends 3 residues before the CDR3 boundary, so the rest is inferred from the germline J gene.

Sequencing was carried out using blood buffy coat. The V gene is TRBV14, the J gene TRBJ2-3, with D unresolved. The TCR originated in a woman aged 18 to 75 with a cervical HPV16 infection that either progressed to CIN3+ or cleared (not recorded which). The covered CDR3 bases are TGTGCCAGCAGTCTGTCCTCGTACACAGATACG. Its translation: CASSLSSYTDT. Given in full, the CDR3 is CASSLSSYTDTQYF. Using reference TRBV14 and TRBJ2-3 for the parts outside the CDR3, the full variable domain is EAGVTQFPSHSVIEKGQTVTLRCDPISGHDNLYWYRRVMGKEIKFLLHFVKESKQDESGMPNNRFLAERTGGTYSTLKVQPAELEDSGVYFCASSLSSYTDTQYFGPGTRLTVL.